This T cell receptor beta chain was documented in a study of cytomegalovirus exposure and HLA in healthy donors. About the research overall: Findings of an earlier analysis included roughly 110 million unique TCR beta sequences from 190 million or so T cells.

As concerns this clone: What it binds is unknown.

The PCR used 60 Vbeta and 13 Jbeta primers. Generated by immunoSEQ multiplex PCR, the TCRdb table keeps only in-frame clones and is missing some. The table records 75,000 to 95,000 clones, approximately 78% of them present only once. Study-wide results and limits: Rare TCR sequences predominated, though certain public TCRs were found in many donors.

J was trimmed by 4 bases and V by 4 bases; bases with no gene match: 8. Germline CDR1 and CDR2: SQVTM and ANQGSEA. The CDR3 runs 14 residues. The chain links TRBV29-1 to TRBJ2-3, with 7 bases lining up with TRBD2. This TCR came from a male donor in good health and CMV-seropositive. Input material: PBMCs. The CDR3 reads CSVVGGSFPDTQYF. The CDR3 DNA sequence: TGCAGCGTTGTAGGCGGGAGTTTCCCAGATACGCAGTATTTT.